Below are 30 T cell receptor beta chains sequenced from a single sample in a study of blood T cell repertoires in COVID-19. Only in-frame clones appear in the TCRdb table, and some are missing; sequencing was by immunoSEQ multiplex PCR. The sample yields a few hundred thousand clones, roughly 85% seen once. Sequencing was performed on peripheral blood. Receptors were obtained from a man between 18 and 29 years old with active or convalescent COVID-19.

A remark on this clone: The sample holds other DNA sequences that translate to the same CDR3. The chain carries TRBV30 and TRBJ2-3; the D is unclear. The CDR3 is 11 amino acids. Germline CDR1 and CDR2: GTSNPN and SVGIG (reference sequence). V gave up 4 bases and J gave up 0 bases, with 2 bases separating them. The CDR3 DNA sequence: TGTGCCTGGACAAGCACAGATACGCAGTATTTT. Protein: CAWTSTDTQYF.

The chain has TRBV27 and TRBJ2-3; D possibly corresponds to TRBD2 (6 bases). V was pared by 5 bases and J by 6 bases, with 12 bases between. CDR3 length: 13 amino acids. The germline V gene has CDR1 MNHEY and CDR2 SMNVEV (reference sequence). CDR3 region: CASSRLVTDTQYF. For the CDR3, the DNA is TGTGCCAGCAGTAGACTAGTCACGGATACGCAGTATTTT.

The chain couples TRBV6-2 or TRBV6-3 to TRBJ1-2; no firm D call. The V gene's germline CDR1 is MNHEY and CDR2 SVGEGT. This CDR3 comprises 14 residues. V lost 6 bases to trimming and J lost 0 bases, with 11 bases between them. The chain's CDR3 is CASSVDGANYGYTF. The CDR3 nucleotides are TGTGCCAGCAGCGTCGACGGAGCTAACTATGGCTACACCTTC.

The chain links TRBV6-5 to TRBJ1-5; 9 bases are a match to TRBD1. The V gene's germline CDR1 is MNHEY and CDR2 SVGAGI. V was clipped by 6 bases and J by 7 bases; unmatched bases: 7. The CDR3 totals 14 residues. CDR3 region: CASSQNRGRQPQHF. Here the CDR3 DNA reads TGTGCCAGCAGCCAAAACAGGGGGCGGCAGCCCCAGCATTTT.

About this clone: The same CDR3 can be traced to other DNA sequences in this sample. This sequence joins TRBV11-2 and TRBJ1-2; a weak D match, TRBD1 (6 bases). Trimming stripped 5 bases from V and 1 base from J, with 8 bases between. CDR3 length: 13 amino acids. CDR1 and CDR2 (germline): SGHAT, FQNNGV. CDR3 residues: CASSPDSNYGYTF. DNA for the CDR3: TGTGCCAGCAGCCCGGACAGTAACTATGGCTACACCTTC.

The chain joins TRBV27 to TRBJ2-3, with 7 bases that match TRBD2. Germline V lookup: CDR1 MNHEY, CDR2 SMNVEV (reference sequence). The CDR3 runs to 15 residues. Germline trimming cut 5 bases from V and 2 bases from J; bases unmatched to any gene: 7. The CDR3 DNA reads as TGTGCCAGCAGTCCGCTAGCGGAACTCACAGATACGCAGTATTTT. This translates into CASSPLAELTDTQYF.

The chain carries TRBV5-1 and TRBJ1-5, with D unclear. CDR1 is SGHRS, CDR2 YFSETQ, per germline. V lost 0 bases, J lost 7 bases, and 14 bases lay in between. CDR3 length: 15 residues. In nucleotides, the CDR3 is TGCGCCAGCAGCTTGGGGGCCAGCAACACACAGCCCCAGCATTTT. Amino acids: CASSLGASNTQPQHF.

The chain is built from TRBV27 and TRBJ1-1; 8 positions match TRBD1. The germline gives CDR1 MNHEY, CDR2 SMNVEV (reference sequence). V shed 5 bases, J shed 4 bases, and the junction held 6 bases outside the gene matches. CDR3 size: 14 residues. The CDR3, as DNA: TGTGCCAGCAGTATAGACAGGGGCGTCACTGAAGCTTTCTTT. This encodes CASSIDRGVTEAFF.

The genes are TRBV7-2 and TRBJ2-7; 7 bases fit TRBD2. V shed 2 bases and J 2 bases; nucleotides not matched to a gene: 6. The germline V gene encodes CDR1 SGHTA and CDR2 FQGNSA. This CDR3 comprises 15 residues. The CDR3 region is CASSLMSGKPYEQYF. For the CDR3, the DNA is TGTGCCAGCAGCTTAATGAGCGGGAAACCCTACGAGCAGTACTTC.

The chain links TRBV27 to TRBJ1-2, with D possibly TRBD1 on 6 matching bases. There are 14 residues in the CDR3. Germline V CDR1 and CDR2: MNHEY, SMNVEV (reference sequence). V was trimmed by 2 bases and J by 4 bases, leaving 11 bases between them. CDR3 nucleotide sequence: TGTGCCAGCAGTTTACAGGGAGGGGGCTATGGCTACACCTTC. Amino acid sequence: CASSLQGGGYGYTF.

The rearrangement uses TRBV7-9 and TRBJ2-3; TRBD2 agrees at 8 bases. Germline V lookup: CDR1 SEHNR, CDR2 FQNEAQ (reference sequence). The CDR3 covers 15 residues. Germline trimming cut 5 bases from V and 1 base from J; bases unmatched to any gene: 5. CDR3 sequence reads: CASSQPAGGTDTQYF. CDR3 sequence (DNA): TGTGCCAGCAGCCAACCAGCGGGGGGCACAGATACGCAGTATTTT. Looking up the rest from reference TRBV7-9 and TRBJ2-3 gives the full variable domain: DTGVSQNPRHKITKRGQNVTFRCDPISEHNRLYWYRQTLGQGPEFLTYFQNEAQLEKSRLLSDRFSAERPKGSFSTLEIQRTEQGDSAMYLCASSQPAGGTDTQYFGPGTRLTVL.

The chain employs TRBV6-2 or TRBV6-3 and TRBJ2-7; 12 nucleotides agree with TRBD2. Trimming cost V 6 bases and J 0 bases; bases outside gene matches: 6. The CDR3 covers 16 residues. Per the germline V gene, CDR1 is MNHEY and CDR2 is SVGEGT. The CDR3 DNA sequence: TGTGCCAGCAGCCTAACTAGCGGGAGGACCTCCTACGAGCAGTACTTC. Translation gives CASSLTSGRTSYEQYF.

J is TRBJ2-1 and V is TRBV20-1; D is uncertain. This CDR3 region has 11 residues. V lost 4 bases and J 6 bases, leaving 7 bases between the germline ends. Germline V gives CDR1 DFQATT, CDR2 SNEGSKA (reference sequence). The CDR3 protein is CSAILVNEQFF. CDR3 DNA sequence: TGCAGTGCTATTCTCGTCAATGAGCAGTTCTTC.

The V call is TRBV2, the J call TRBJ1-1, with D possibly TRBD1 on 6 matching bases. This CDR3 has 15 amino acids. The V end was cut by 7 bases, the J end by 3 bases, with 18 bases between. Germline V gives CDR1 SNHLY, CDR2 FYNNEI. CDR3: CASNTGWGGDTEAFF. CDR3 coding DNA: TGTGCCAGCAACACAGGGTGGGGTGGGGACACTGAAGCTTTCTTT.

V is TRBV9 and J is TRBJ2-1; 9 bases are a match to TRBD2. Germline loops: CDR1 SGDLS, CDR2 YYNGEE. After removal of 0 bases from V and 5 bases from J, the junction contained 6 bases not matched to a gene. The CDR3 is made up of 16 amino acids. The CDR3 is CASSVGLAGLNNEQFF. DNA for the CDR3: TGTGCCAGCAGCGTAGGCCTAGCGGGACTAAACAATGAGCAGTTCTTC.

This clone has only a few counts. The chain has TRBV27 and TRBJ1-6; D gene unclear. V was pared by 3 bases and J by 3 bases, with 12 bases between. This CDR3 spans 16 amino acids. CDR1 and CDR2 from the germline V gene are MNHEY and SMNVEV (reference sequence). CDR3 in amino acids: CASSLKAWSYNSPLHF. CDR3 bases: TGTGCCAGCAGTTTGAAGGCTTGGAGCTATAATTCACCCCTCCACTTT.

J is TRBJ2-7 and V is TRBV28; 7 bases agree with TRBD1. The junction had 6 bases not matched to a gene; V was cut back by 6 bases and J by 1 base. The CDR3 runs to 14 residues. Germline CDR1 is MDHEN and CDR2 is SYDVKM. DNA for the CDR3: TGTGCCAGCAGCCTACAGGGGCCGTCCTACGAGCAGTACTTC. Amino acid sequence: CASSLQGPSYEQYF.

This clone was seen a handful of times. The CDR3 spells CASSSGTGTTTDTQYF. The CDR3 nucleotides read TGCGCCAGCAGCTCGGGGACCGGGACTACGACAGATACGCAGTATTTT. V is TRBV5-1 and J is TRBJ2-3; the match to TRBD2 covers 7 bases. The germline CDR1 and CDR2 sequences are SGHRS and YFSETQ. The length of the CDR3 is 16 residues. Trimming cost V 3 bases and J 3 bases; bases outside gene matches: 10. The full variable domain, its missing parts supplied by reference TRBV5-1 and TRBJ2-3, is KAGVTQTPRYLIKTRGQQVTLSCSPISGHRSVSWYQQTPGQGLQFLFEYFSETQRNKGNFPGRFSGRQFSNSRSEMNVSTLELGDSALYLCASSSGTGTTTDTQYFGPGTRLTVL.

This chain connects TRBV11-2 to TRBJ2-5; TRBD2 matches 8 bases. The CDR3 is made up of 14 amino acids. The V and J ends lost 5 bases and 5 bases, in that order; junction bases with no gene match: 7. Germline V gene sequence: CDR1 SGHAT, CDR2 FQNNGV. The chain's CDR3 is CASSPGLGGETQYF. The CDR3 coding sequence is TGTGCCAGCAGCCCGGGACTAGGGGGGGAGACCCAGTACTTC.

The chain joins TRBV23-1 to TRBJ2-7; 10 bases line up with TRBD1. TRBV23-1 carries the ORF label, with uncertain function. The trim removed 6 bases at V and 6 bases at J, leaving 11 bases unmatched. The CDR3 contains 15 residues. The DNA of the CDR3 is TGCGCCAGCAGCCCCAACGGGACAGGGGAGTGCGAGCAGTACTTC. It translates to CASSPNGTGECEQYF.

This sequence joins TRBV9 and TRBJ2-1; 10 bases align to TRBD2. With V trimmed by 1 base and J by 7 bases, 5 bases remained unmatched. Germline V gene lookup returns CDR1 SGDLS and CDR2 YYNGEE. The CDR3 covers 15 residues. The DNA of the CDR3 is TGTGCCAGCAGCGTAACTTTAGCGGGGGGTAATGAGCAGTTCTTC. This encodes CASSVTLAGGNEQFF.

The gene calls are TRBV4-3 and TRBJ2-3; tentatively, D is TRBD2 (6 bases). This CDR3 is built from 14 residues. Germline CDR1 is LGHNA and CDR2 is YSLEER. V lost 1 base and J 2 bases, leaving 7 bases between the germline ends. The CDR3 sequence is CASSQGGLTDTQYF. CDR3 nucleotide sequence: TGCGCCAGCAGCCAAGGGGGACTCACAGATACGCAGTATTTT.

The chain joins TRBV5-1 to TRBJ2-7; 9 nucleotides agree with TRBD2. Germline trimming cut 5 bases from V and 0 bases from J; bases unmatched to any gene: 12. This CDR3 contains 17 residues. The germline V gene has CDR1 SGHRS and CDR2 YFSETQ. CDR3 coding DNA: TGCGCCAGCAGTGGGTCCTCCCATAGCGGGAGCTCCTACGAGCAGTACTTC. The encoded protein is CASSGSSHSGSSYEQYF. Complete variable domain (other parts from reference TRBV5-1 and TRBJ2-7): KAGVTQTPRYLIKTRGQQVTLSCSPISGHRSVSWYQQTPGQGLQFLFEYFSETQRNKGNFPGRFSGRQFSNSRSEMNVSTLELGDSALYLCASSGSSHSGSSYEQYFGPGTRLTVT.

V usage is TRBV18 and J usage is TRBJ1-5; D may be TRBD1 (6 bases). Germline V CDR1 and CDR2: KGHSH, LQKENI. This CDR3 has 17 residues. V lost 4 bases, J lost 1 base, and 17 bases lay in between. CDR3 bases: TGTGCCAGCTCACTTTATCCTCCGGACAGCAGCAATCAGCCCCAGCATTTT. Translating gives CASSLYPPDSSNQPQHF.

This sequence joins TRBV5-1 and TRBJ2-1; TRBD2 might be the D (6 bases). Trimming removed 5 bases at V and 2 bases at J, with 8 bases between. The CDR3 is made up of 13 amino acids. The V gene's germline CDR1 is SGHRS and CDR2 YFSETQ. The CDR3 nucleotides are TGCGCCAGCAGGGGGGGTACCTACAATGAGCAGTTCTTC. This codes for CASRGGTYNEQFF.

The rearrangement uses TRBV7-2 and TRBJ2-1; 8 bases agree with TRBD2. The CDR3 runs to 14 residues. Germline V CDR1 and CDR2: SGHTA, FQGNSA. Trimming cost V 0 bases and J 7 bases; bases outside gene matches: 2. The chain's CDR3 is CASSLARGGNEQFF. Written as DNA, the CDR3 is TGTGCCAGCAGCTTAGCCCGGGGGGGGAATGAGCAGTTCTTC.

The chain is built from TRBV7-9 and TRBJ2-3; D is uncertain. Germline V CDR1 and CDR2: SEHNR, FQNEAQ (reference sequence). The CDR3 sequence is 14 residues long. V lost 5 bases and J 6 bases, leaving 15 bases between the germline ends. CDR3 sequence: CASSTDTSRDTQYF. DNA of the CDR3: TGTGCCAGCAGCACCGATACTTCGAGGGATACGCAGTATTTT.

The chain employs TRBV3-1 (or the pseudogene TRBV3-2) and TRBJ2-3, with 9 bases fitting TRBD2. V shed 3 bases, J shed 2 bases, and the junction held 9 bases outside the gene matches. This CDR3 is 17 amino acids long. Looked up from germline, CDR1 is LGHDT and CDR2 is YNNKEL (reference sequence). CDR3 residues: CASSQPARGRVTDTQYF. The CDR3 DNA sequence: TGTGCCAGCAGCCAGCCGGCTCGCGGGAGGGTCACAGATACGCAGTATTTT.

V is TRBV4-1 and J is TRBJ1-4; TRBD1 matches at 8 bases. The CDR3 runs 18 residues. The trim removed 1 base at V and 0 bases at J, leaving 7 bases unmatched. From germline, CDR1 is MGHRA and CDR2 YSYEKL. DNA for the CDR3: TGCGCCAGCAGCCAAGCGCTGCAGGGGGCTGCAACTAATGAAAAACTGTTTTTT. It encodes CASSQALQGAATNEKLFF.

V gene TRBV11-1 combines with J gene TRBJ1-1; TRBD1 matches at 9 bases. Germline CDR1 reads SGHAT; CDR2 reads FQDESV (reference sequence). V trimming: 6 bases; J trimming: 1 base; junction bases outside the gene matches: 6. The CDR3 consists of 15 residues. CDR3: CASSPGTGTNTEAFF. CDR3 DNA sequence: TGTGCCAGCAGTCCCGGGACAGGGACGAACACTGAAGCTTTCTTT.